This TCR beta chain was observed in a study of cytotoxic CD8 clonotypes in ibrutinib-treated CLL (dated by TCRdb to the early 2020s). Turning to the overall study: The cohort had around twelve relapsed/refractory and some 15 treatment-naive patients; some 17 were IGHV unmutated. Responses were partial in roughly 24 patients and complete in 2; after median around 66 months follow-up, about 14 stayed in remission and about twelve progressed. The response samples were drawn at a median of roughly eleven months into treatment, with a range of about 6 to 36 months. Cryopreserved peripheral blood mononuclear cells were collected before treatment, at response, and at either disease progression or sustained remission. On average, each sample had roughly 230,000 productive templates and almost 95,000 productive rearrangements. Of the roughly 90 participants in the trial, about 25 had longitudinal samples available.

This clone was recorded a few times. There is no known antigen for this receptor. No much larger clone exists at a distance of one base, and base qualities are not known. Paper-wide results and their limitations: Sampling times were not matched between sustained-remission and progressing patients, and lymph node repertoires were not studied. Clonality increased at ibrutinib response, stayed stable in sustained remission, and fell back toward baseline at progression. Public clonotypes were rare and either shrank or stayed stable during treatment, and the rise in clonality at ibrutinib response reflected expansion of private clonotypes. At baseline, clonality was higher than in age-matched healthy donors and showed a strong correlation with circulating CD8+ T-cell counts.

Measured from the cysteine to the phenylalanine, the CDR3 is 15 residues long. Just the 45-base CDR3 DNA is kept, in frame starting at base 1. V ends up 4 bases short and J 1 base short, with an unmatched junction base count of 3. CDR1 and CDR2 are read off the germline V gene as SNHLY and FYNNEI. For TCR beta library preparation, approximately 2 micrograms of genomic DNA were isolated from cryopreserved PBMCs. Longitudinal blood samples from CLL patients on ibrutinib monotherapy were analyzed using high-throughput TCR beta sequencing. The patients were enrolled in a single-center, open-label phase 2 trial of ibrutinib monotherapy. Each clonotype received, on average, around 10x coverage in deep resolution sequencing performed on a MiSeq, where the target depth lay between 1 in 1 million and 1 in 200,000 T cells. The immunoSEQ hsTCRB Kit was used to generate the TCR beta libraries. In the original analysis: Data were analyzed with ImmunoSEQ Data Assistant and ImmunoSEQ Analyzer, with V, D and J genes assigned per IMGT definitions. Clonality, with values ranging from 0 to 1, was calculated as one minus the normalized Shannon entropy of productive rearrangement frequencies. Only overrepresented clonotypes making up at least 0.05% of the repertoire of each patient were included in the public clonotype analysis. Fewer than 15 repertoires from age-matched healthy donors, obtained from immuneACCESS, served as clonality controls. This is the immuneACCESS table as TCRdb keeps it, with only in-frame sequences that have V and J called. A part of the clones is gone; compared with another copy, unresolved V genes explain less than half, and the rest is unexplained. V and J calls and clone size are as listed in that table; D and trimming were resolved from the DNA. For this sample the table gives about 21,000 clones, of which 65% to 75% were detected only once. Together, the top ten hold roughly 25% of the sample.

The chain uses TRBV2 and TRBJ1-4; the junction holds 7 bases that match TRBD1. The sample here was PBMCs, taken before ibrutinib treatment. The sequence was collected from a human donor with chronic lymphocytic leukemia. In nucleotides, the sequence is TGTGCCAGCAGTGTATGGACAGGAACTAATGAAAAACTGTTTTTT. The resulting protein is CASSVWTGTNEKLFF.